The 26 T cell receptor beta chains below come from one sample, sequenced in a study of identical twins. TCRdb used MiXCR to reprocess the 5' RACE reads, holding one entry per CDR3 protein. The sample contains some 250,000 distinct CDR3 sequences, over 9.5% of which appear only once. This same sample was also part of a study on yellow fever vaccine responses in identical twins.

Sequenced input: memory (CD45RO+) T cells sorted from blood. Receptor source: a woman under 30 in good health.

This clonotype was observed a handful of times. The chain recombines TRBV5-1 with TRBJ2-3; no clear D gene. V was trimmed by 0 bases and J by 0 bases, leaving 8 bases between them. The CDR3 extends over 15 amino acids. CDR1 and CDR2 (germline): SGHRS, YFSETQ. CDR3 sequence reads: CASSLGSLSTDTQYF. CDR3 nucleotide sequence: TGCGCCAGCAGCTTGGGCAGTTTAAGCACAGATACGCAGTATTTT.

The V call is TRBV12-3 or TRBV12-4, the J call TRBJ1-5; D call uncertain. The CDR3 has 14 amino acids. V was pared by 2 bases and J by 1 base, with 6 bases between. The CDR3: CASSLSISNQPQHF. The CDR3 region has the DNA TGTGCCAGCAGTTTAAGCATAAGCAATCAGCCCCAGCATTTT.

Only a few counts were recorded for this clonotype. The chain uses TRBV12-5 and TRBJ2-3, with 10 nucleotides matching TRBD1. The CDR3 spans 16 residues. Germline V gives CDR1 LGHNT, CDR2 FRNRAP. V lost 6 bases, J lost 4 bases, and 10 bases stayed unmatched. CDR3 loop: CASGPGQGGAADTQYF. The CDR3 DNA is TGTGCTAGTGGACCCGGACAGGGGGGAGCCGCAGATACGCAGTATTTT.

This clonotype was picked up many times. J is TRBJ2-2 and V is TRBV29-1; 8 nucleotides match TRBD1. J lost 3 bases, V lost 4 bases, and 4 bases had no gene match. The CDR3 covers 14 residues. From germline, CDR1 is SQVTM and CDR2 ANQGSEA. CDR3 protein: CSVGTGSDTGELFF. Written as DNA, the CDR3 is TGCAGCGTTGGGACAGGGTCGGACACCGGGGAGCTGTTTTTT.

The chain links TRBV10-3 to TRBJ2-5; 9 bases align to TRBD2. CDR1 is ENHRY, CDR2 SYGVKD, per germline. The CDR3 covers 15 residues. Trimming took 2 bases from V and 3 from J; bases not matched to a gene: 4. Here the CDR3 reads CAISEDGGGEETQYF. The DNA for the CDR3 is TGTGCCATCAGTGAGGATGGCGGGGGGGAAGAGACCCAGTACTTC.

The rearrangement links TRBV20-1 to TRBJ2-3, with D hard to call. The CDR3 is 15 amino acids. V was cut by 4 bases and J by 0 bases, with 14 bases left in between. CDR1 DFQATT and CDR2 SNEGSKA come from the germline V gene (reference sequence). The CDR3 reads CSATVGGQSTDTQYF. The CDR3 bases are TGCAGTGCTACCGTCGGCGGCCAGAGCACAGATACGCAGTATTTT.

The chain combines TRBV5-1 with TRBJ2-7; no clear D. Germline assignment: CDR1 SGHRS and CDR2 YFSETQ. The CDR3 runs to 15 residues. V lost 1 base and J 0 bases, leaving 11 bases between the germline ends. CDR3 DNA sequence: TGCGCCAGCAGCTTGATTCTTGATCCCTCCTACGAGCAGTACTTC. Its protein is CASSLILDPSYEQYF.

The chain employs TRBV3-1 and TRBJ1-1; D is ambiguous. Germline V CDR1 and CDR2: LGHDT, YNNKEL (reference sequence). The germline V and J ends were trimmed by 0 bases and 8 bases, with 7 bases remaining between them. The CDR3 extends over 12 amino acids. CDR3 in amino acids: CASSQEGSEAFF. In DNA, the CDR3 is TGTGCCAGCAGCCAAGAAGGGTCAGAAGCTTTCTTT.

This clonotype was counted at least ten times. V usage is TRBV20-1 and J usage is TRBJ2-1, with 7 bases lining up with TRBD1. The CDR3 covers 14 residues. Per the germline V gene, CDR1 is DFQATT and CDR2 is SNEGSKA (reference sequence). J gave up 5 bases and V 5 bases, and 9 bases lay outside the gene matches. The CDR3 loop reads CSAGEPGQNNEQFF. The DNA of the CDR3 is TGCAGTGCTGGGGAGCCGGGACAGAACAATGAGCAGTTCTTC.

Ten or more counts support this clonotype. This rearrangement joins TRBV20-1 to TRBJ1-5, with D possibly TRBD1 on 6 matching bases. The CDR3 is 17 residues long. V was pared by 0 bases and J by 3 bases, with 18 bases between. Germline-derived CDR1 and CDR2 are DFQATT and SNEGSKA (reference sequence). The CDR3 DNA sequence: TGCAGTGCTAGAGATAGTCGGGTGGGGGCAAACAATCAGCCCCAGCATTTT. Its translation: CSARDSRVGANNQPQHF.

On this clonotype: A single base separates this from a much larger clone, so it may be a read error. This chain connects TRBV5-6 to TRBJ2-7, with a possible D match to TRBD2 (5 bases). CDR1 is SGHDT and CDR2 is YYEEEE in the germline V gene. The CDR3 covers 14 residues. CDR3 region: CTSSLGGGTYEQYF. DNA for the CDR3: TGTACCAGCAGCTTGGGTGGAGGAACCTACGAGCAGTACTTC.

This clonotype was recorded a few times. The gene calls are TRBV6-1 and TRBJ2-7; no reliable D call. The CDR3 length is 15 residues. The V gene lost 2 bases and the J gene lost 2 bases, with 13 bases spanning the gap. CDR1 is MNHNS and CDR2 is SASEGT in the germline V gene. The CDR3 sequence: CASSETYGPTYEQYF. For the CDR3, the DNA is TGTGCCAGCAGTGAAACTTACGGCCCAACCTACGAGCAGTACTTC.

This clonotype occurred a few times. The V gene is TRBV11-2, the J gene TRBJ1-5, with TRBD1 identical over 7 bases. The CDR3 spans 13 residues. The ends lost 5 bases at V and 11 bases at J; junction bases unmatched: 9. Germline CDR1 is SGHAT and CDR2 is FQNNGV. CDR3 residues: CASSLTDREAQHF. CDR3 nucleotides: TGTGCCAGCAGCCTGACCGACAGGGAGGCCCAGCATTTT.

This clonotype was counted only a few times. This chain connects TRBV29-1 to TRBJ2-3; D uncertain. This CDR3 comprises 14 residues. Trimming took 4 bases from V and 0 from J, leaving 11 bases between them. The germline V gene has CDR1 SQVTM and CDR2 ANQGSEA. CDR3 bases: TGCAGCGTTGTCGTTTGGGCCAGCACAGATACGCAGTATTTT. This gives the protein CSVVVWASTDTQYF.

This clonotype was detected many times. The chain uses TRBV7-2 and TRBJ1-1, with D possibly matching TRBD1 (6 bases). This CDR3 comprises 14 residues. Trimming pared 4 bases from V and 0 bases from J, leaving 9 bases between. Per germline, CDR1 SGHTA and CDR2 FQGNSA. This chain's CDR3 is CASSSGTLNTEAFF. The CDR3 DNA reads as TGTGCCAGCAGCTCAGGGACATTGAACACTGAAGCTTTCTTT.

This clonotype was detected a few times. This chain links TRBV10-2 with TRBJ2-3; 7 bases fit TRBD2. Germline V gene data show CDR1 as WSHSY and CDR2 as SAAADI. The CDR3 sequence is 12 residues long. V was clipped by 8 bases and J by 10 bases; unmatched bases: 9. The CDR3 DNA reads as TGCGCCAGCTCAAGCGGGGATTCGGCGCAGTATTTT. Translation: CASSSGDSAQYF.

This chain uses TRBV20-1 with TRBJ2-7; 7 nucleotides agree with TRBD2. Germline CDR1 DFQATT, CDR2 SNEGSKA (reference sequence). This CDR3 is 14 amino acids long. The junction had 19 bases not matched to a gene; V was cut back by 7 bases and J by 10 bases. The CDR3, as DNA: TGCAGTGGAAGATCGGGACTATCACTTATAGGACAGTACTTC. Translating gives CSGRSGLSLIGQYF.

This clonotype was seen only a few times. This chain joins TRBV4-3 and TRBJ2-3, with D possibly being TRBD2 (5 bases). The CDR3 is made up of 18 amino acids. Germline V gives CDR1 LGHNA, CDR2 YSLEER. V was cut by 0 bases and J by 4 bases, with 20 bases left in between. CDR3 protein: CASSQDAGDFFSSDTQYF. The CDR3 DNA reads TGCGCCAGCAGCCAAGACGCCGGGGATTTTTTTTCGTCAGATACGCAGTATTTT.

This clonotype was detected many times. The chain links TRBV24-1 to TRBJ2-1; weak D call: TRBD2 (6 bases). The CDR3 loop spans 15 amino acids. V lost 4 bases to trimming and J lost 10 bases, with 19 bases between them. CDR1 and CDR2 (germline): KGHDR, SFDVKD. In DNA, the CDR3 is TGTGCCACCAGTGACCCTACGCCGGGGGAAAAGGAGCAGTTCTTC. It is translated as CATSDPTPGEKEQFF.

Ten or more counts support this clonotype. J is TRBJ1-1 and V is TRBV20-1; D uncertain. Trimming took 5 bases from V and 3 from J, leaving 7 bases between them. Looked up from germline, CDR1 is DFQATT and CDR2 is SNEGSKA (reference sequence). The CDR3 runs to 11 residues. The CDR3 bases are TGCAGTGCTCGGTCTTACACTGAAGCTTTCTTT. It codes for CSARSYTEAFF.

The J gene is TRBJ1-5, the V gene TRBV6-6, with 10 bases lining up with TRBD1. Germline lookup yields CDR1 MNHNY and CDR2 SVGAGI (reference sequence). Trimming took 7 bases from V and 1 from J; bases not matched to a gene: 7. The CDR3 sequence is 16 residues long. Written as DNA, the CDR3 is TGTGCCAGCACACTCGGGGGACAGGGGAGCAATCAGCCCCAGCATTTT. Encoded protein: CASTLGGQGSNQPQHF.

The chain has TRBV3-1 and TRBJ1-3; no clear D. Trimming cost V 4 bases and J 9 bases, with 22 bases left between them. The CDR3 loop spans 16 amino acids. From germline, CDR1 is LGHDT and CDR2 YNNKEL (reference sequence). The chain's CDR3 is CASSPRTGMALGTIYF. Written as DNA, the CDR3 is TGTGCCAGCAGCCCCCGGACGGGAATGGCCCTAGGCACCATATATTTT.

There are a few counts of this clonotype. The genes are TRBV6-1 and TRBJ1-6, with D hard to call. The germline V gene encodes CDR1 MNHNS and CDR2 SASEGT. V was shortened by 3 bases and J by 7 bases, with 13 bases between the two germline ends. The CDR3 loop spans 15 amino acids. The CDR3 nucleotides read TGTGCCAGCAGTGATGCGGCAGCCCAAAATTCACCCCTCCACTTT. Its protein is CASSDAAAQNSPLHF.

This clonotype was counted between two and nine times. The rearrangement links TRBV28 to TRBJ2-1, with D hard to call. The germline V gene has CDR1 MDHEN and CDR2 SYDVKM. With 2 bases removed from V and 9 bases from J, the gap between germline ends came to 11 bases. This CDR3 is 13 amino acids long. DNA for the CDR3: TGTGCCAGCAGTTTAACAAGGGCTGGTGAGCAGTTCTTC. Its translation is CASSLTRAGEQFF. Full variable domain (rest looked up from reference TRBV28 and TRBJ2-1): DVKVTQSSRYLVKRTGEKVFLECVQDMDHENMFWYRQDPGLGLRLIYFSYDVKMKEKGDIPEGYSVSREKKERFSLILESASTNQTSMYLCASSLTRAGEQFFGPGTRLTVL.

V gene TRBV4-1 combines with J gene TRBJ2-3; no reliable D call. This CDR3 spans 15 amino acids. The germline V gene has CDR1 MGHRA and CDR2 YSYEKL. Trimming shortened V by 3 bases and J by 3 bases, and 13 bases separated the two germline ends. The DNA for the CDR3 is TGCGCCAGCAGCCAGGTGACTTACAGTACAGATACGCAGTATTTT. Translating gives CASSQVTYSTDTQYF.

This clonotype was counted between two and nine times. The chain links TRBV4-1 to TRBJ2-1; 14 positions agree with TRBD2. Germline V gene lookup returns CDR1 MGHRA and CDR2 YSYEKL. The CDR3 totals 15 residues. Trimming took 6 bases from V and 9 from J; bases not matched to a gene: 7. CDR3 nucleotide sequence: TGCGCCAGCAGGCCACCGGGACTAGCGGGAGTTGAGCAGTTCTTC. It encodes CASRPPGLAGVEQFF.